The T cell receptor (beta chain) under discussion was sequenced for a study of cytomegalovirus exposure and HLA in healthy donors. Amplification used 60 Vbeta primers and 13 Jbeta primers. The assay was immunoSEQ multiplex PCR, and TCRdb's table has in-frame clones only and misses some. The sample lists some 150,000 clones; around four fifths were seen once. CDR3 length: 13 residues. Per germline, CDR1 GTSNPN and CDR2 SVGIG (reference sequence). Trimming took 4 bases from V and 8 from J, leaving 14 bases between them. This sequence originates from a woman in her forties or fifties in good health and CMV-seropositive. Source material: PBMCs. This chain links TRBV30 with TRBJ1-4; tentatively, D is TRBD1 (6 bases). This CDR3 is CAWTGRGGEKLFF. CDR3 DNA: TGTGCCTGGACCGGCAGGGGTGGCGAAAAACTGTTTTTT.